This TCR beta chain emerged from a study of blood T cell repertoires in COVID-19. Overall study context: Acute-phase and convalescent COVID-19 samples originated in the United States, Italy and Spain. Sources were T cells, B-cell-depleted T cells, or PBMCs; the material itself was cDNA or gDNA.

Trimming cost V 5 bases and J 0 bases; bases outside gene matches: 6. Germline CDR1 reads LNHDA; CDR2 reads SQIVND (reference sequence). The CDR3 length is 16 residues. Authors' analysis steps: Reference gene primers were amplified, and this amplification served to estimate nucleated cell counts. Generated by immunoSEQ multiplex PCR, the TCRdb table keeps only in-frame clones and is missing some. The DNA was the basis for D and trimming; V, J and clone size are from that table. Of over 200,000 clones listed, roughly 90% are singletons. This sequence originates from a woman aged 55-70 years with acute or convalescent COVID-19. The chain links TRBV19 to TRBJ1-5; 8 bases are shared with TRBD1. The sample comprised peripheral blood. CDR3 region: CASSGWTGYSNQPQHF. In DNA form, the CDR3 reads TGTGCCAGTAGTGGGTGGACAGGGTATAGCAATCAGCCCCAGCATTTT.